Reported below is one T cell receptor beta chain. Profiled with immunoSEQ multiplex PCR; TCRdb holds only in-frame clones, not every one. The data contain around 340,000 clones, roughly 90% of them singletons. The CDR3 is 15 residues long. Losses at the gene ends were 8 bases for V and 2 bases for J; bases not matched to a gene: 7. Germline CDR1 reads ENHRY; CDR2 reads SYGVKD. The entry originates in a study of blood T cell repertoires in COVID-19. The sample was PBMCs or T cells enriched from blood (not recorded which). The receptor was derived from a woman aged 25 to 39 who had been exposed to COVID-19. V gene TRBV10-3 combines with J gene TRBJ2-2; 8 nucleotides agree with TRBD1. CDR3 in DNA: TGTGCCATCGCCTCCGGACAGGGTAACACCGGGGAGCTGTTTTTT. Translation: CAIASGQGNTGELFF.